The 4 T cell receptor beta chains below come from one sample, sequenced in a study of shared clonotypes between healthy human individuals. Clones were read by immunoSEQ multiplex PCR, and TCRdb kept only the in-frame ones, dropping some. The table lists around 620,000 clones, approximately 95% of them singletons. Naive CD8 cells comprised CD45RO-negative, CCR7-positively selected cells, excluding terminally differentiated effector memory CD45RA+ cells. What was sequenced was naive CD8+ T cells sorted from blood. The origin of the receptors is a woman in her twenties or thirties in good health.

V usage is TRBV19 and J usage is TRBJ2-3; perhaps TRBD2 as D (5 bases). V was pared by 8 bases and J by 1 base, with 13 bases between. The CDR3 extends over 14 amino acids. From germline, CDR1 is LNHDA and CDR2 SQIVND (reference sequence). DNA for the CDR3: TGTGCCAGTTCAGGAGGTGGTGGCACAGATACGCAGTATTTT. Translating gives CASSGGGGTDTQYF.

The chain recombines TRBV28 with TRBJ2-5; D is perhaps TRBD1 or TRBD2 (5 bases each). The CDR3 extends over 14 amino acids. V lost 5 bases, J lost 5 bases, and 15 bases lay in between. Germline V gene data show CDR1 as MDHEN and CDR2 as SYDVKM. The CDR3 protein is CASSPPGDGETQYF. The CDR3 region has the DNA TGTGCCAGCAGTCCCCCTGGGGACGGGGAGACCCAGTACTTC.

CDR3 bases: TGCAGTGCTAGTCTACCGAATGAGCAGTTCTTC. Protein product: CSASLPNEQFF. The rearrangement joins TRBV20-1 to TRBJ2-1; D not certain. This CDR3 region has 11 residues. The V gene lost 3 bases and the J gene lost 7 bases, with 7 bases spanning the gap. In germline, CDR1 is DFQATT, CDR2 SNEGSKA (reference sequence).

The gene calls are TRBV6-1 and TRBJ2-1; the D is unclear. The germline CDR1 and CDR2 sequences are MNHNS and SASEGT. This CDR3 is 13 amino acids long. The V gene lost 8 bases and the J gene lost 0 bases, with 8 bases spanning the gap. This CDR3 is CASDPSSYNEQFF. The DNA of the CDR3 is TGTGCCAGCGACCCCTCCTCCTACAATGAGCAGTTCTTC.